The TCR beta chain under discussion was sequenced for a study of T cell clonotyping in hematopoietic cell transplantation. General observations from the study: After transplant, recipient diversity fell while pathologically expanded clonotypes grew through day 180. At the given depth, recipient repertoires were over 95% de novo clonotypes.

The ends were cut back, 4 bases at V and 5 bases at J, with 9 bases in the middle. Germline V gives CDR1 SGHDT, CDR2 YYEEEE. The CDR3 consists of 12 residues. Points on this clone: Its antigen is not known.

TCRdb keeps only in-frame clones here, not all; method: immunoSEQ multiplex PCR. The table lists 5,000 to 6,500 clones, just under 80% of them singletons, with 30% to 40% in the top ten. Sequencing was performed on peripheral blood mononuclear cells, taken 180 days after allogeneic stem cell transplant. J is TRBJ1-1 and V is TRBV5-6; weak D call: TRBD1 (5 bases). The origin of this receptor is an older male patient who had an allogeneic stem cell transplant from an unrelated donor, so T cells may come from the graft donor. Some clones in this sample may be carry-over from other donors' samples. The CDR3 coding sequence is TGTGCCAGCAGCCTACGGGGGACTGAAGCTTTCTTT. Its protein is CASSLRGTEAFF.